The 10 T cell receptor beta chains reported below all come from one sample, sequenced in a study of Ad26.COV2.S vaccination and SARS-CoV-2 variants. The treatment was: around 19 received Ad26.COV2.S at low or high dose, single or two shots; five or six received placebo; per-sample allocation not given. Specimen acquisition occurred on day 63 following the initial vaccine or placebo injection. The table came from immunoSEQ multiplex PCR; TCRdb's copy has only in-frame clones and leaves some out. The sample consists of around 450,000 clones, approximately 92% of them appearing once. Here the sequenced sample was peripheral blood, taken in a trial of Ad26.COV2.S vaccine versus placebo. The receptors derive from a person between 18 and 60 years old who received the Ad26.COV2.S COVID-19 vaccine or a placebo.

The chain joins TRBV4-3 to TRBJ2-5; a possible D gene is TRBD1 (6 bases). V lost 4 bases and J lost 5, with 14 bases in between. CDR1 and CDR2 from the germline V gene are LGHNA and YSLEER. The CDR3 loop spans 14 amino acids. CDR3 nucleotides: TGCGCCAGCAGCCTTGGCAGGGGTCAGGAGACCCAGTACTTC. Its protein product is CASSLGRGQETQYF.

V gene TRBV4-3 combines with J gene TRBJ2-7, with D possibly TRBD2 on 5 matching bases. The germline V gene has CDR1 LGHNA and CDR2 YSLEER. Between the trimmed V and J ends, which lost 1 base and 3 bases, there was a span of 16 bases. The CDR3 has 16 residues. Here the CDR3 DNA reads TGCGCCAGCAGCCAAGGCCTAGGGCTAGCTATCTACGAGCAGTACTTC. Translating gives CASSQGLGLAIYEQYF.

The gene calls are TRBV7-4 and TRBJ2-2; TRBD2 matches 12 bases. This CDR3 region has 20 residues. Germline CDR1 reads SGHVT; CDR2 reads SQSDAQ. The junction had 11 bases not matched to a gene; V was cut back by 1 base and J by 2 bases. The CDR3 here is CASSLGILTSGSINTGELFF. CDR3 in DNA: TGTGCCAGCAGCTTAGGGATTCTGACTAGCGGGAGTATAAACACCGGGGAGCTGTTTTTT.

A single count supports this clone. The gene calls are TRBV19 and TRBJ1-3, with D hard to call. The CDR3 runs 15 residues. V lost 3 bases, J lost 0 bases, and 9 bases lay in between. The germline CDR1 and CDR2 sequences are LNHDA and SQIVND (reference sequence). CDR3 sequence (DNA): TGTGCCAGTAGTATTAAGGCCTTCTCTGGAAACACCATATATTTT. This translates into CASSIKAFSGNTIYF.

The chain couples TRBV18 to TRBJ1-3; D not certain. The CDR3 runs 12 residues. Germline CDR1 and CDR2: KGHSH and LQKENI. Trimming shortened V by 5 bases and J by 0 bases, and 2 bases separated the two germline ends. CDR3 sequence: CASSNSGNTIYF. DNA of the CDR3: TGTGCCAGCTCAAACTCTGGAAACACCATATATTTT.

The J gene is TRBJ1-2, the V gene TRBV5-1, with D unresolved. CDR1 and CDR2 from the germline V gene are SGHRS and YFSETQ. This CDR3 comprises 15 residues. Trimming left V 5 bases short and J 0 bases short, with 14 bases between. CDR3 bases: TGCGCCAGCAGTCTGGCAGCACCCACTAACTATGGCTACACCTTC. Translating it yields CASSLAAPTNYGYTF. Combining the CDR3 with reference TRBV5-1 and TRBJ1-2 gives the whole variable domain KAGVTQTPRYLIKTRGQQVTLSCSPISGHRSVSWYQQTPGQGLQFLFEYFSETQRNKGNFPGRFSGRQFSNSRSEMNVSTLELGDSALYLCASSLAAPTNYGYTFGSGTRLTVV.

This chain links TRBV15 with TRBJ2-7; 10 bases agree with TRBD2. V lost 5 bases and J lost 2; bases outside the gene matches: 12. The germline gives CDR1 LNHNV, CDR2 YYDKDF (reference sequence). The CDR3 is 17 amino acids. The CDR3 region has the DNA TGTGCCACCAGCCTCCGTCTAGCGGGAGTATCCGCCTACGAGCAGTACTTC. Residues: CATSLRLAGVSAYEQYF.

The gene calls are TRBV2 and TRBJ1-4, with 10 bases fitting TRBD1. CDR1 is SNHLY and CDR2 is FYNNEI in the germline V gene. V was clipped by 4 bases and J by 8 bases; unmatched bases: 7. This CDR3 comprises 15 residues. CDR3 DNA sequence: TGTGCCAGCAGTGGGGACAGGGGAGCGGAGGAAAAACTGTTTTTT. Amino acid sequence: CASSGDRGAEEKLFF.

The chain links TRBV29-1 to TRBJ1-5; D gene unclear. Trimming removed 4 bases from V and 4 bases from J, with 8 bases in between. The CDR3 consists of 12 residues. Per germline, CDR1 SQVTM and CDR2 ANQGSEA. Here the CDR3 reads CSVGTGNQPQHF. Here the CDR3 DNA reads TGCAGCGTTGGGACGGGGAATCAGCCCCAGCATTTT.

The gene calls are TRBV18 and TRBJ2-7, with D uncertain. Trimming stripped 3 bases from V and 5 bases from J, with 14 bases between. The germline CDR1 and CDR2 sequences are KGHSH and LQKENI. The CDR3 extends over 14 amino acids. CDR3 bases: TGTGCCAGCTCACCTACCTTGGGGTTACACGAGCAGTACTTC. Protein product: CASSPTLGLHEQYF.